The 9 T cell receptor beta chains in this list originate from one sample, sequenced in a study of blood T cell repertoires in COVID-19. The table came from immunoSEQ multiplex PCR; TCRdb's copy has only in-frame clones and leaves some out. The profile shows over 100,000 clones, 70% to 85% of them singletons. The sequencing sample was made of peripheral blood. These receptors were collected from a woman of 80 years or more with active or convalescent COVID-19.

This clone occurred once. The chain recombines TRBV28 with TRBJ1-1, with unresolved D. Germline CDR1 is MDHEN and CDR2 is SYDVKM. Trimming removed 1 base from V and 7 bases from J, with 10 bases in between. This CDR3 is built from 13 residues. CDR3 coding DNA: TGTGCCAGCAGTTTATCCCGCCGGGGTGAAGCTTTCTTT. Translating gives CASSLSRRGEAFF.

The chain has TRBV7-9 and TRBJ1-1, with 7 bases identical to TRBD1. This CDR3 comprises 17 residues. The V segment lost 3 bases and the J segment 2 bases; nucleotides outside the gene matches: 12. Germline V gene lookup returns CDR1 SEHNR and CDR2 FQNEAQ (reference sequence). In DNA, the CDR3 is TGTGCCAGCAGCTTTAAAGGGGGCCCTTATGGTAACACTGAAGCTTTCTTT. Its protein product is CASSFKGGPYGNTEAFF.

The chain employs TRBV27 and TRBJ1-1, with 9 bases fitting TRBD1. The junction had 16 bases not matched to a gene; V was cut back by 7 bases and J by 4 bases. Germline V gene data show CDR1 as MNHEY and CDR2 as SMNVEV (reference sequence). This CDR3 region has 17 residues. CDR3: CASIPDRGAFGVTEAFF. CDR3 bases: TGTGCCAGCATCCCGGACAGGGGCGCCTTCGGTGTCACTGAAGCTTTCTTT.

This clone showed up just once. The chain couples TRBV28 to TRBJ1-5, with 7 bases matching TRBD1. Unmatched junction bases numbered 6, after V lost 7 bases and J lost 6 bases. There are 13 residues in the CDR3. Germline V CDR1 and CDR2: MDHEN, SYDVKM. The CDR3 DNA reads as TGTGCCAGCACGGGCAGGGGGGCTCAGCCCCAGCATTTT. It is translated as CASTGRGAQPQHF.

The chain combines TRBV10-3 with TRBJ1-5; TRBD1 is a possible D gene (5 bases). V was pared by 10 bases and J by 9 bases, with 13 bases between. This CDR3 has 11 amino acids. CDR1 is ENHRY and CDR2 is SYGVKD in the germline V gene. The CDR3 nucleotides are TGTGCCACCGAAACGGGGGGGCCCCAGCATTTT. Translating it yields CATETGGPQHF.

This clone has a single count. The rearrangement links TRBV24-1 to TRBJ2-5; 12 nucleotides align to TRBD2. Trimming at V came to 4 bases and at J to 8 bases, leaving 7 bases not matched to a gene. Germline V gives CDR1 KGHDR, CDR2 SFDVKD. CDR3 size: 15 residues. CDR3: CATSDATSGSGTQYF. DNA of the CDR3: TGTGCCACCAGTGACGCGACTAGCGGGAGCGGAACCCAGTACTTC.

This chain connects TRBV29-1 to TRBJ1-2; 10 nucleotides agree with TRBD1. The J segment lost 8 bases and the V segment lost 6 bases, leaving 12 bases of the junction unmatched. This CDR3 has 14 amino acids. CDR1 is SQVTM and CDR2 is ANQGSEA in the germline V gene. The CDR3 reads CSVLISGTGEGYTF. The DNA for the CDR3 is TGCAGCGTACTTATATCCGGGACAGGGGAAGGCTACACCTTC.

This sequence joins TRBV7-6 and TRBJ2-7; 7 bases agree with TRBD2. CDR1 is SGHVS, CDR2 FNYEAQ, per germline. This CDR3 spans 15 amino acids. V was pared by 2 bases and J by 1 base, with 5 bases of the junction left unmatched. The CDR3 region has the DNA TGTGCCAGCAGCTTATTTCAGGGAGGGTCCTACGAGCAGTACTTC. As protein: CASSLFQGGSYEQYF.

Here the CDR3 reads CASTPGQGWSTIYF. CDR3 DNA sequence: TGTGCCAGCACCCCGGGACAGGGGTGGAGCACCATATATTTT. The chain has TRBV6-5 and TRBJ1-3, with TRBD1 matching 10 bases. V lost 7 bases to trimming and J lost 9 bases; unmatched junction nucleotides: 9. The germline CDR1 and CDR2 sequences are MNHEY and SVGAGI. The CDR3 totals 14 residues.